The clone carrying this T cell receptor beta chain has a count of ten or more. Its antigen is currently unknown. Through a sample-barcoded 5' primer and a J-beta primer mix, a second PCR was run for roughly 6 to 11 cycles. The study obtained at least 3 million CDR3-containing paired-end reads from every sample. TCRdb independently ran MiXCR on the 5' RACE reads; one entry per CDR3 protein. The data contain around 990,000 distinct CDR3 sequences, more than 30% of them seen just once; the ten biggest clones take up roughly 14%. There are 13 residues in the CDR3. CDR1 is SQVTM and CDR2 is ANQGSEA in the germline V gene. Trimming removed 4 bases from V and 3 bases from J, with 13 bases in between. This entry belongs to a study of blood T cells in healthy people across ages. Study-level results: PBMC samples, being unsorted, prevented any conclusive comparison of naive and antigen-experienced cells. In long-lived donors, naive CD4+ cell counts and diversity exceeded those of aged donors.

The sample consisted of blood. V and J are TRBV29-1 and TRBJ2-7; D is undetermined. The clonotype comes from a young man in good health. The CDR3, as DNA: TGCAGCGTTGCGGTGACCTCTTTCTACGAGCAGTACTTC. It is translated as CSVAVTSFYEQYF.